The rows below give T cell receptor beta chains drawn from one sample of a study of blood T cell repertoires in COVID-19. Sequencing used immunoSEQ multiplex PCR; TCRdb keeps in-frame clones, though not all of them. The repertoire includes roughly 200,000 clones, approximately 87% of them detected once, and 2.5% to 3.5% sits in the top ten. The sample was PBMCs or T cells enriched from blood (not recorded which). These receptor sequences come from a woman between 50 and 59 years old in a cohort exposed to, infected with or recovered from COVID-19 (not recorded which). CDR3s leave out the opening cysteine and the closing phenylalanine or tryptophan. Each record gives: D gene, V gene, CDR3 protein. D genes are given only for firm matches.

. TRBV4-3 ASSQDKVLGYGYT
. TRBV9 ASSVGIVRQETQY
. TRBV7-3 ASSSDTNTEAF
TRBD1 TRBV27 ASSLIGQGLGYT
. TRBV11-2 ASSGGAAFANGYT
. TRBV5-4 ASSLLKSSVDTQY
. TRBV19 ASSSTELTAGGSPLH
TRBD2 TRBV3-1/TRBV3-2 ASSQDTLAGREQF
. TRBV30 AWSRGYEQY
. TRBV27 ASSQGGVGRVQY
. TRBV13 ASSYGTRGTGELF
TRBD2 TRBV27 ASSLFPAGEPSTDTQY